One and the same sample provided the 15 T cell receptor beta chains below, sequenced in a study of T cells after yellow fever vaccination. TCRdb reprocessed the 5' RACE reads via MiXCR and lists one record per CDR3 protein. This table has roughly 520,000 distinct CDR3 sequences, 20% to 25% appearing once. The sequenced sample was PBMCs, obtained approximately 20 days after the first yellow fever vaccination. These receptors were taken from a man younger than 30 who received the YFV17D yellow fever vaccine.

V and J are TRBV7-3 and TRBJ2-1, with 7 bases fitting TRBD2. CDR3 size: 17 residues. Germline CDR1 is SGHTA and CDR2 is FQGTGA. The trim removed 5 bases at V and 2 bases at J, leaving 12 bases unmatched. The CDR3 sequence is CASSPTPSAGAYNEQFF. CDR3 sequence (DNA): TGTGCCAGCAGCCCAACACCCTCGGCGGGGGCCTACAATGAGCAGTTCTTC.

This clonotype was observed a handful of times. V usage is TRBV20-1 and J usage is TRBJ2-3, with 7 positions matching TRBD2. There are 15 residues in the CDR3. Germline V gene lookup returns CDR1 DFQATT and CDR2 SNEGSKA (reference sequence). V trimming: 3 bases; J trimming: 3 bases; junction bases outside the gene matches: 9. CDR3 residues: CSASLWRGLTDTQYF. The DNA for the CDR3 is TGCAGTGCTAGCCTTTGGCGGGGGTTGACAGATACGCAGTATTTT.

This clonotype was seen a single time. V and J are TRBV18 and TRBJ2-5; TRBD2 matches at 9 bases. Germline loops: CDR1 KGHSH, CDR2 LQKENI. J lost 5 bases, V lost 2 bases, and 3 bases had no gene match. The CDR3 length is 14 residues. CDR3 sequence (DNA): TGTGCCAGCTCACCATGGACTAGCGCGGAGACCCAGTACTTC. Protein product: CASSPWTSAETQYF.

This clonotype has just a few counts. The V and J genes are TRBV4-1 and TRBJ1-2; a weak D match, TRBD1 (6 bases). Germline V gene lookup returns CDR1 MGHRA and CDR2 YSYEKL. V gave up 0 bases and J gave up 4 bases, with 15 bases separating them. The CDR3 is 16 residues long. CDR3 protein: CASSQDEGGISYGYTF. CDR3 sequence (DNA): TGCGCCAGCAGCCAAGATGAGGGGGGCATATCCTATGGCTACACCTTC.

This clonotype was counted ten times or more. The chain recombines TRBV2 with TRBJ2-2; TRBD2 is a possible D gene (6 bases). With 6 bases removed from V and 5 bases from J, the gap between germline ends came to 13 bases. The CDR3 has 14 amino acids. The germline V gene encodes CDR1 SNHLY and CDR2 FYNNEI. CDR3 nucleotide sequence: TGTGCCAGCAGCCCTAATGGGGGGACCGGGGAGCTGTTTTTT. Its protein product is CASSPNGGTGELFF. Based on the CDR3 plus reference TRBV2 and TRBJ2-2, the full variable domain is EPEVTQTPSHQVTQMGQEVILRCVPISNHLYFYWYRQILGQKVEFLVSFYNNEISEKSEIFDDQFSVERPDGSNFTLKIRSTKLEDSAMYFCASSPNGGTGELFFGEGSRLTVL.

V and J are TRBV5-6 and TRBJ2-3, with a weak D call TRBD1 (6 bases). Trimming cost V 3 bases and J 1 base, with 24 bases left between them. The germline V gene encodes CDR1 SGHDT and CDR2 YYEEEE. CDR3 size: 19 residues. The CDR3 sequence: CASSSLHNNRERGTDTQYF. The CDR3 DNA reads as TGTGCCAGCAGCTCACTTCACAACAACAGGGAACGTGGCACAGATACGCAGTATTTT. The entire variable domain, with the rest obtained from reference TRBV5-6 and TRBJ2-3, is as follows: DAGVTQSPTHLIKTRGQQVTLRCSPKSGHDTVSWYQQALGQGPQFIFQYYEEEERQRGNFPDRFSGHQFPNYSSELNVNALLLGDSALYLCASSSLHNNRERGTDTQYFGPGTRLTVL.

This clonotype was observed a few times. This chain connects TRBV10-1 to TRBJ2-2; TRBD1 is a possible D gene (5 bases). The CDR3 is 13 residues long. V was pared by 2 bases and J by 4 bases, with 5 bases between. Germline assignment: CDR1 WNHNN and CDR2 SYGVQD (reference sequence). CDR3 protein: CASSEQGTGELFF. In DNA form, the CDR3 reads TGCGCCAGCAGTGAGCAGGGCACCGGGGAGCTGTTTTTT.

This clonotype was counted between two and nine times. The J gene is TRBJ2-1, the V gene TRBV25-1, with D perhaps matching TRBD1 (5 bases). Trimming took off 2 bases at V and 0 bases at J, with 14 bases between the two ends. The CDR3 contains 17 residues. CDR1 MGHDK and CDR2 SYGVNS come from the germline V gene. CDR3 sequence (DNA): TGTGCCAGCAGTGAAGCGGTTAGGGGAAGCTCCTACAATGAGCAGTTCTTC. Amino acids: CASSEAVRGSSYNEQFF.

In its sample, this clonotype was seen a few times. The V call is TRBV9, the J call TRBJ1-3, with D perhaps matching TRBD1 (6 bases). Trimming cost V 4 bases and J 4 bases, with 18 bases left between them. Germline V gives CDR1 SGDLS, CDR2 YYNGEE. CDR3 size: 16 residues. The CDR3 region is CASSLRGGAAGNTIYF. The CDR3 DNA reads TGTGCCAGCAGCCTACGTGGGGGGGCCGCAGGAAACACCATATATTTT.

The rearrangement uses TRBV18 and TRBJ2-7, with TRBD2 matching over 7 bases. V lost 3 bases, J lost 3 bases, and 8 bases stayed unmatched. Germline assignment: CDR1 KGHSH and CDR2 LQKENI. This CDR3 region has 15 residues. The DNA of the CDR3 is TGTGCCAGCTCACCGCCCGGCGGGGGTCGCTACGAGCAGTACTTC. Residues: CASSPPGGGRYEQYF.

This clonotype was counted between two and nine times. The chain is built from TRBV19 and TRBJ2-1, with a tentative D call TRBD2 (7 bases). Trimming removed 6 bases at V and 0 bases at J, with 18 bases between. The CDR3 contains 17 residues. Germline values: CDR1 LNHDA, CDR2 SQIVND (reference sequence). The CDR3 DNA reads TGTGCCAGTAGAACCGGCCTGGGGGGGCCCTCCTACAATGAGCAGTTCTTC. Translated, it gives CASRTGLGGPSYNEQFF.

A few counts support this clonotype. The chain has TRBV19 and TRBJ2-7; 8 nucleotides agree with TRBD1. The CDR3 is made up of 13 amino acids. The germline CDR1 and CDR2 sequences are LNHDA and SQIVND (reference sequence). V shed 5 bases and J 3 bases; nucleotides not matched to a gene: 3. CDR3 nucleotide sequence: TGTGCCAGTAGTGCGGGACAGGACTACGAGCAGTACTTC. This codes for CASSAGQDYEQYF.

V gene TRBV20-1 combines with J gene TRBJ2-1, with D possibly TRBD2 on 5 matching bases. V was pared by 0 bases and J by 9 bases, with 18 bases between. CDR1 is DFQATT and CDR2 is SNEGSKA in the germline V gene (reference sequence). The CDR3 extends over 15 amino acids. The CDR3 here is CSARDVLDRGGEQFF. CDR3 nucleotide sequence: TGCAGTGCTAGAGATGTCCTCGACCGAGGAGGTGAGCAGTTCTTC.

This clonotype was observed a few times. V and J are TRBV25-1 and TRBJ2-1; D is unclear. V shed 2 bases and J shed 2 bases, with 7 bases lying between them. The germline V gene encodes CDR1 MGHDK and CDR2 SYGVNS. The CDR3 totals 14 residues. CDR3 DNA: TGTGCCAGCAGTGAACCCCCCCCCTACAATGAGCAGTTCTTC. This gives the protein CASSEPPPYNEQFF.

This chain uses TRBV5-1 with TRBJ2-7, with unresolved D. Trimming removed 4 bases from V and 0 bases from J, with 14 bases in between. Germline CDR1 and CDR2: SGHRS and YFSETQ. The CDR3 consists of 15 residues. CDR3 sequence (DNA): TGCGCCAGCAGCCCCATCCTTCTACGCTCCTACGAGCAGTACTTC. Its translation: CASSPILLRSYEQYF.